These T cell receptor beta chains were read from a single sample in a study of chemoradiotherapy in HPV16-positive cancers. The repertoire was sequenced with immunoSEQ multiplex PCR; TCRdb's copy has only in-frame clones and lacks some. Of about 15,000 clones listed, 65% to 85% were seen once; the top ten hold 10%. Sample collection was performed from a patient who underwent chemoradiotherapy. All receptors derive from a human donor with HPV-associated anogenital cancer. The CDR3 runs from the conserved cysteine through the conserved F or W. The order of the fields is CDR3 DNA, CDR3 protein, D gene, J gene, V gene, clone size. The D gene is left open where the match is weak. Size values are once, few and many counts, or a class for expanded clones, and some rows have none.

CDR3 DNA: TGTGCCAGCAGTTACTCGAGGCGGGAGGGCAATGAGCAGTTCTTC; CDR3 protein: CASSYSRREGNEQFF; D gene: TRBD2; J gene: TRBJ2-1; V gene: TRBV6-5; clone size: -
CDR3 DNA: TGTGCCAGCAGCTTTCTAGCGGGAGTTGAGCAGTTCTTC; CDR3 protein: CASSFLAGVEQFF; D gene: TRBD2; J gene: TRBJ2-1; V gene: TRBV7-2; clone size: -
CDR3 DNA: TGTGCCAGCAGTGAAATTGGCTCCTCTGGAAACACCATATATTTT; CDR3 protein: CASSEIGSSGNTIYF; D gene: -; J gene: TRBJ1-3; V gene: TRBV2; clone size: -
CDR3 DNA: TGTGCCAGCAGTTGGCCCGGGACAGGGGAAAACACAGATACGCAGTATTTT; CDR3 protein: CASSWPGTGENTDTQYF; D gene: TRBD1; J gene: TRBJ2-3; V gene: TRBV2; clone size: -
CDR3 DNA: TGCGCCAGCAGCCAAGCTCAGAGCTATGGCTACACCTTC; CDR3 protein: CASSQAQSYGYTF; D gene: -; J gene: TRBJ1-2; V gene: TRBV4-1; clone size: -
CDR3 DNA: TGTGCCAGCAGCCTCGACGGTCATGGGGCTTTCTTT; CDR3 protein: CASSLDGHGAFF; D gene: -; J gene: TRBJ1-1; V gene: TRBV11-3; clone size: once
CDR3 DNA: TGTGCCAGCAGCTTGGGAGGAAGCTCCTACAATGAGCAGTTCTTC; CDR3 protein: CASSLGGSSYNEQFF; D gene: -; J gene: TRBJ2-1; V gene: TRBV5-8; clone size: -
CDR3 DNA: TGTGCCAGCAGCGTAGAAGGGGGAGGAGCGCAGTATTTT; CDR3 protein: CASSVEGGGAQYF; D gene: -; J gene: TRBJ2-3; V gene: TRBV9; clone size: once
CDR3 DNA: TGCGCCAGCAGCGAGGGACTAGCGGGAGTCAATGAGCAGTTCTTC; CDR3 protein: CASSEGLAGVNEQFF; D gene: TRBD2; J gene: TRBJ2-1; V gene: TRBV5-1; clone size: once
CDR3 DNA: TGTGCCATCAGTGAGGTTGCGGGAGCTCGCTACGAGCAGTACTTC; CDR3 protein: CAISEVAGARYEQYF; D gene: TRBD2; J gene: TRBJ2-7; V gene: TRBV10-3; clone size: -